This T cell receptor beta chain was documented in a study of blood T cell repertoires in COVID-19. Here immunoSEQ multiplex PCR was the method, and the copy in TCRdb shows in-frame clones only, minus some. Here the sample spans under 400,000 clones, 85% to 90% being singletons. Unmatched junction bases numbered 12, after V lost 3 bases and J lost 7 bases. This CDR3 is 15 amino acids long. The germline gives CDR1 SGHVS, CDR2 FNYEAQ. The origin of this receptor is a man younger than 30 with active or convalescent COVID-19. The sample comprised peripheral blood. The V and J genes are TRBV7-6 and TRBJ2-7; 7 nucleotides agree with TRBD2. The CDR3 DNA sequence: TGTGCCAGCAGCTTGGGAGCAGGGAGGGTTTATGAGCAGTACTTC. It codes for CASSLGAGRVYEQYF.